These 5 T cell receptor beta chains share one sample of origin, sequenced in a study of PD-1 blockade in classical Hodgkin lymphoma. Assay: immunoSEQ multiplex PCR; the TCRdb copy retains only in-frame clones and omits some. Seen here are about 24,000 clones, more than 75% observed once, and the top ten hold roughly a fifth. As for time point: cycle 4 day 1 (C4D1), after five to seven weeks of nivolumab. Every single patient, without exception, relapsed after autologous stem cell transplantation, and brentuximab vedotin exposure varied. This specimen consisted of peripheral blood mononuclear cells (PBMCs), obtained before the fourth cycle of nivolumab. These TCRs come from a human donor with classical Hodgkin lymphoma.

CDR3 nucleotides: TGTGCCAGCAGTTACTCGATTTTAAGAGAGACCCAGTACTTC. Translated: CASSYSILRETQYF. The rearrangement uses TRBV6-5 and TRBJ2-5; D unclear. Trimming shortened V by 0 bases and J by 4 bases, and 9 bases separated the two germline ends. This CDR3 is 14 amino acids long. Germline V gene lookup returns CDR1 MNHEY and CDR2 SVGAGI.

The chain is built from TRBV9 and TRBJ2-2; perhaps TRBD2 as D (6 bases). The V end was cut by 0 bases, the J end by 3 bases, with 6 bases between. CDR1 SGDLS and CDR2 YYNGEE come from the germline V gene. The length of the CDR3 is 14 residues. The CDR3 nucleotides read TGTGCCAGCAGCGTAGGGGGGGACACCGGGGAGCTGTTTTTT. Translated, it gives CASSVGGDTGELFF.

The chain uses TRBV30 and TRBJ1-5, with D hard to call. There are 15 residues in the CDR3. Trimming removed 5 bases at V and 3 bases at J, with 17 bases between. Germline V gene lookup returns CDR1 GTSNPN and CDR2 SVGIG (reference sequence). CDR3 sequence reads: CAWSAGRELNQPQHF. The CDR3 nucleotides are TGTGCCTGGTCGGCGGGAAGGGAGCTCAATCAGCCCCAGCATTTT.

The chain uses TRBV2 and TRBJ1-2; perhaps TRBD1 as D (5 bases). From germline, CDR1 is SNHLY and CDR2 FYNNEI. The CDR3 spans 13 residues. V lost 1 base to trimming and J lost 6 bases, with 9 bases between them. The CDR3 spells CASSEGGRHGYTF. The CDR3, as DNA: TGTGCCAGCAGTGAAGGGGGACGTCATGGCTACACCTTC.

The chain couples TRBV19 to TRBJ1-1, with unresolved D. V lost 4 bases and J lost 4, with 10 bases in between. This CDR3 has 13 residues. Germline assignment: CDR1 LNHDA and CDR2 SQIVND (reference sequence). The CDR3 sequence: CASSKQVGTEAFF. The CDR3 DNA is TGTGCCAGTAGTAAGCAGGTCGGCACTGAAGCTTTCTTT.